A selection of T cell receptor beta chains follows, all from one sample in a study of regulatory T cells in long-lasting Graves disease. TCRdb itself ran the multiplex PCR reads through MiXCR, one entry per CDR3 protein. The sample has over 450,000 distinct CDR3 sequences, 20% to 25% seen once. The source was peripheral blood mononuclear cells (PBMCs), collected when the disease was refractory, from a patient treated with antithyroid drugs. These TCRs come from a female donor with Graves disease. CDR3s include the opening cysteine and the closing phenylalanine or tryptophan. The order of the fields is CDR3 length, V gene, J gene, CDR3 protein.

13,TRBV7-2,TRBJ2-7,CASSLFGLVEQYF
11,TRBV6-1,TRBJ1-2,CASSPNYGYTF
15,TRBV28,TRBJ1-5,CASSLFVNSNQPQHF
13,TRBV7-8,TRBJ2-1,CASSNTVPGEQFF
14,TRBV6-1,TRBJ1-1,CASGPTVWGTEAFF
15,TRBV25-1,TRBJ2-5,CASSEGDRGGETQYF
13,TRBV29-1,TRBJ1-1,CSVETGETTEAFF
13,TRBV19,TRBJ1-2,CASSIAQGHGYTF
13,TRBV10-3,TRBJ1-2,CAISPDRSYGYTF
17,TRBV24-1,TRBJ1-1,CATNDGRSLPMSTEAFF
9,TRBV27,TRBJ2-4,CAIPVRQYF
14,TRBV27,TRBJ1-2,CASSRAGGTGGYTF
14,TRBV29-1,TRBJ1-1,CSVEGGDSNTEAFF
17,TRBV10-3,TRBJ1-2,CAISESPRELANYGYTF
13,TRBV15,TRBJ1-1,CATNAQGNTEAFF
11,TRBV28,TRBJ1-1,CASSPGTEAFF